The 2 T cell receptor beta chains below were found in one sample sequenced in a study of PD-1 blockade in mismatch repair-deficient tumors. Sequenced by immunoSEQ multiplex PCR; TCRdb stores in-frame clones only, minus some. The data show over 100,000 clones, with approximately 80% seen just once and 4% to 6% held by the top ten. The specimen was peripheral blood, collected roughly 60 weeks after starting pembrolizumab. These receptors all stem from an adult with mismatch repair-deficient cancer.

This sequence joins TRBV5-1 and TRBJ2-7, with D perhaps given as TRBD1 or TRBD2 (5 bases each). This CDR3 has 15 amino acids. The V end was cut by 2 bases, the J end by 2 bases, with 14 bases between. Germline CDR1 reads SGHRS; CDR2 reads YFSETQ. The CDR3 nucleotides read TGCGCCAGCAGCTTTATGCAGCCGGGACCCTACGAGCAGTACTTC. This encodes CASSFMQPGPYEQYF.

The chain combines TRBV29-1 with TRBJ2-2, with D possibly matching TRBD1 (5 bases). Per germline, CDR1 SQVTM and CDR2 ANQGSEA. This CDR3 contains 15 residues. Trimming stripped 5 bases from V and 3 bases from J, with 16 bases between. The CDR3 spells CSVTLGVGDTGELFF. The DNA for the CDR3 is TGCAGCGTTACCCTAGGGGTCGGTGACACCGGGGAGCTGTTTTTT.